Each of the 27 T cell receptor beta chains below was sequenced from the same sample in a study of shared clonotypes between healthy human individuals. Assay: immunoSEQ multiplex PCR; the TCRdb copy retains only in-frame clones and omits some. The data show roughly 850,000 clones, about 97% seen once. Naivety among CD8 cells was defined by CD45RO negativity and positive CCR7 selection, thereby excluding terminally differentiated effector memory CD45RA+ cells. The sample taken for sequencing was naive CD8+ T cells sorted from blood. The receptor source for this set is a man aged 30-40 years in good health.

V usage is TRBV7-9 and J usage is TRBJ2-7; D is uncertain. Germline CDR1 is SEHNR and CDR2 is FQNEAQ (reference sequence). The CDR3 sequence is 13 residues long. The V end was cut by 2 bases, the J end by 6 bases, with 11 bases between. The CDR3 nucleotides read TGTGCCAGCAGCTTAAAGAGTAGTTTCGAGCAGTACTTC. It codes for CASSLKSSFEQYF.

V and J are TRBV4-3 and TRBJ1-5, with D maybe TRBD1 (5 bases). CDR3 length: 16 residues. The V gene's germline CDR1 is LGHNA and CDR2 YSLEER. V was clipped by 0 bases and J by 0 bases, with 9 bases between them. The CDR3 reads CASSQDWGDSNQPQHF. The DNA of the CDR3 is TGCGCCAGCAGCCAAGACTGGGGGGATAGCAATCAGCCCCAGCATTTT.

This clone appeared once. This rearrangement joins TRBV18 to TRBJ2-7, with D unclear. This CDR3 contains 12 residues. V was trimmed by 3 bases and J by 5 bases, leaving 8 bases between them. Per the germline V gene, CDR1 is KGHSH and CDR2 is LQKENI. In DNA form, the CDR3 reads TGTGCCAGCTCACCGACGGATCACGAGCAGTACTTC. Translating gives CASSPTDHEQYF.

V is TRBV28 and J is TRBJ2-1; weak D call: TRBD1 (5 bases). The germline V gene encodes CDR1 MDHEN and CDR2 SYDVKM. The CDR3 contains 18 residues. Trimming pared 6 bases from V and 3 bases from J, leaving 24 bases between. CDR3 protein: CASSTTLTRTPDYNEQFF. The CDR3 DNA follows: TGTGCCAGCAGCACGACCCTCACCCGGACACCCGACTACAATGAGCAGTTCTTC.

This chain joins TRBV7-3 and TRBJ2-1, with TRBD2 identical over 11 bases. CDR3 length equals 14 residues. Looked up from germline, CDR1 is SGHTA and CDR2 is FQGTGA. V trimming: 5 bases; J trimming: 8 bases; junction bases outside the gene matches: 5. Here the CDR3 reads CASSRTSGWDEQFF. CDR3 coding DNA: TGTGCCAGCAGCCGGACTAGCGGGTGGGATGAGCAGTTCTTC.

This chain joins TRBV5-1 and TRBJ1-2; weak D call: TRBD1 (5 bases). Looked up from germline, CDR1 is SGHRS and CDR2 is YFSETQ. This CDR3 region has 14 residues. The V gene lost 2 bases and the J gene lost 5 bases, with 13 bases spanning the gap. The CDR3 nucleotides are TGCGCCAGCAGCTTAGGAGGGGAAGATTATGGCTACACCTTC. Protein sequence: CASSLGGEDYGYTF.

V is TRBV29-1 and J is TRBJ2-3, with 12 bases aligning to TRBD2. Germline values: CDR1 SQVTM, CDR2 ANQGSEA. This CDR3 contains 16 residues. The trim removed 4 bases at V and 3 bases at J, leaving 8 bases unmatched. The CDR3 DNA is TGCAGCGTTGGGACTAGCGGGAATCGTTTTACAGATACGCAGTATTTT. Its protein product is CSVGTSGNRFTDTQYF.

The chain links TRBV7-2 to TRBJ2-7; 9 bases agree with TRBD2. Germline CDR1 is SGHTA and CDR2 is FQGNSA. With V trimmed by 0 bases and J by 3 bases, 6 bases remained unmatched. This CDR3 has 16 amino acids. CDR3 nucleotides: TGTGCCAGCAGCTTAGCCGCGGGACTAGCCGTCTACGAGCAGTACTTC. Its translation is CASSLAAGLAVYEQYF.

V usage is TRBV27 and J usage is TRBJ2-1; TRBD1 aligns across 8 bases. Unmatched junction bases numbered 12, after V lost 4 bases and J lost 10 bases. Germline CDR1 reads MNHEY; CDR2 reads SMNVEV (reference sequence). This CDR3 contains 15 residues. In nucleotides, the CDR3 is TGTGCCAGCAGTTGGTCTCAGGGGGCCCGGGGCGAGCAGTTCTTC. As protein: CASSWSQGARGEQFF.

Regarding this clone: At one end, the junction sequence differs from germline, possibly due to a read error. The rearrangement joins TRBV5-4 to TRBJ2-7; D uncertain. The V gene's germline CDR1 is SGHNT and CDR2 YYREEE (reference sequence). This CDR3 is built from 10 residues. The CDR3 nucleotides read TGTGCCAGCAGCTCTTTCCTCGCCCCTTTC. It encodes CASSSFLAPF.

As DNA, the CDR3 is TGTGCCAGCAGTGAATTGCGCACAGATACGCAGTATTTT. Protein product: CASSELRTDTQYF. This sequence joins TRBV25-1 and TRBJ2-3; D is unclear. Germline CDR1 is MGHDK and CDR2 is SYGVNS. V lost 1 base and J lost 1, with 3 bases in between. The CDR3 spans 13 residues.

This chain links TRBV7-7 with TRBJ2-1; the match to TRBD2 covers 10 bases. The CDR3 consists of 15 residues. The V segment lost 2 bases and the J segment 4 bases; nucleotides outside the gene matches: 2. Germline values: CDR1 SSHAT, CDR2 FNYEAQ (reference sequence). CDR3 nucleotide sequence: TGTGCCAGCAGCTTACTAGCGGGAGAGTACAATGAGCAGTTCTTC. This gives the protein CASSLLAGEYNEQFF.

The chain joins TRBV4-3 to TRBJ1-2; the match to TRBD1 covers 7 bases. In germline, CDR1 is LGHNA, CDR2 YSLEER. Losses at the gene ends were 2 bases for V and 4 bases for J; bases not matched to a gene: 19. The CDR3 spans 19 residues. CDR3 sequence reads: CASSQIPLIHEGQAYGYTF. In nucleotides, the CDR3 is TGCGCCAGCAGCCAAATCCCCCTCATCCATGAAGGACAGGCCTATGGCTACACCTTC.

The gene calls are TRBV19 and TRBJ1-4, with D uncertain. Germline CDR1 LNHDA, CDR2 SQIVND (reference sequence). This CDR3 region has 16 residues. Trimming pared 5 bases from V and 2 bases from J, leaving 15 bases between. This CDR3 is CASSFLRRGTNEKLFF. CDR3 nucleotides: TGTGCCAGTAGTTTTCTGAGGCGCGGGACTAATGAAAAACTGTTTTTT. Complete variable domain (other parts from reference TRBV19 and TRBJ1-4): DGGITQSPKYLFRKEGQNVTLSCEQNLNHDAMYWYRQDPGQGLRLIYYSQIVNDFQKGDIAEGYSVSREKKESFPLTVTSAQKNPTAFYLCASSFLRRGTNEKLFFGSGTQLSVL.

This clone was observed a single time. DNA of the CDR3: TGCAGCGTTGTCTCCCAGGACCACTACGAGCAGTACTTC. Translated: CSVVSQDHYEQYF. J is TRBJ2-7 and V is TRBV29-1; D not certain. From germline, CDR1 is SQVTM and CDR2 ANQGSEA. The V end lost 4 bases, the J end lost 3 bases, and 13 bases lay between the germline ends. The CDR3 consists of 13 residues.

The chain couples TRBV27 to TRBJ2-1; 7 bases map to TRBD1. V lost 6 bases and J lost 4; bases outside the gene matches: 6. Germline V gene data show CDR1 as MNHEY and CDR2 as SMNVEV (reference sequence). The CDR3 covers 14 residues. The CDR3 protein is CASSRGYFYNEQFF. CDR3 DNA sequence: TGTGCCAGCAGCAGGGGGTACTTTTACAATGAGCAGTTCTTC.

This clone occurred once. The chain couples TRBV9 to TRBJ1-4, with a weak D call TRBD1 (6 bases). Germline V gene sequence: CDR1 SGDLS, CDR2 YYNGEE. This CDR3 is 17 amino acids long. V was pared by 3 bases and J by 0 bases, with 15 bases between. CDR3 bases: TGTGCCAGCAGCGGTAGGGGGACGGATGCAACTAATGAAAAACTGTTTTTT. This gives the protein CASSGRGTDATNEKLFF.

The V gene is TRBV19, the J gene TRBJ1-2; 9 bases agree with TRBD1. This CDR3 has 18 amino acids. Germline lookup yields CDR1 LNHDA and CDR2 SQIVND (reference sequence). The ends lost 0 bases at V and 7 bases at J; junction bases unmatched: 15. The CDR3: CASSIDESPGQGLSGYTF. The CDR3 region has the DNA TGTGCCAGTAGTATAGATGAGTCACCGGGACAGGGATTGAGTGGCTACACCTTC.

This clone has only one observation. The V and J genes are TRBV13 and TRBJ1-2; perhaps TRBD1 as D (6 bases). Germline CDR1 PRHDT, CDR2 FYEKMQ (reference sequence). V was clipped by 2 bases and J by 7 bases, with 11 bases between them. The CDR3 has 13 amino acids. CDR3 coding DNA: TGTGCCAGCAGCTTAAACAGGGCTAGTGGCTACACCTTC. Residues: CASSLNRASGYTF.

The rearrangement links TRBV27 to TRBJ2-7; the match to TRBD1 covers 10 bases. The CDR3 totals 15 residues. Looked up from germline, CDR1 is MNHEY and CDR2 is SMNVEV (reference sequence). V gave up 5 bases and J gave up 5 bases; unmatched junction bases: 9. The CDR3 DNA sequence: TGTGCCAGCAGTGATGGGACAGGGGACTGGAACGAGCAGTACTTC. This encodes CASSDGTGDWNEQYF.

This sequence joins TRBV11-2 and TRBJ2-4, with 8 nucleotides matching TRBD1. V trimming: 2 bases; J trimming: 0 bases; junction bases outside the gene matches: 9. CDR1 and CDR2 (germline): SGHAT, FQNNGV. The CDR3 consists of 18 residues. CDR3 sequence (DNA): TGTGCCAGCAGCTTATACGAGACAGGGGACTCAGCCAAAAACATTCAGTACTTC. This gives the protein CASSLYETGDSAKNIQYF.

This sequence joins TRBV7-9 and TRBJ2-5; D is perhaps TRBD2 (6 bases). V gave up 6 bases and J gave up 4 bases, with 15 bases separating them. CDR3 size: 14 residues. Germline CDR1 is SEHNR and CDR2 is FQNEAQ (reference sequence). The CDR3 here is CASSSSQGLETQYF. DNA of the CDR3: TGTGCCAGCAGTTCATCCCAGGGACTAGAGACCCAGTACTTC.

V usage is TRBV4-1 and J usage is TRBJ2-7; D unresolved. V lost 4 bases and J 1 base, leaving 17 bases between the germline ends. The CDR3 length is 16 residues. CDR1 is MGHRA, CDR2 YSYEKL, per germline. DNA of the CDR3: TGCGCCAGCAGCCTCCTGACTGCAGCGACATCCTACGAGCAGTACTTC. This sequence encodes CASSLLTAATSYEQYF.

On this clone: The junction shows a germline mismatch at one end, possibly a read error. This sequence joins TRBV7-7 and TRBJ1-4; D unresolved. Germline CDR1 is SSHAT and CDR2 is FNYEAQ (reference sequence). The length of the CDR3 is 17 residues. The CDR3 loop reads CASSSGPAGSDDEKLFF. CDR3 DNA: TGTGCTAGCAGCTCGGGCCCGGCAGGATCGGACGATGAAAAACTGTTTTTT.

The chain links TRBV10-3 to TRBJ2-1, with TRBD1 matching over 7 bases. The J segment lost 2 bases and the V segment lost 3 bases, leaving 10 bases of the junction unmatched. Germline values: CDR1 ENHRY, CDR2 SYGVKD. The CDR3 is 17 residues long. CDR3 loop: CAISDEGTVGTYNEQFF. CDR3 DNA: TGTGCCATCAGTGACGAGGGGACAGTGGGGACCTACAATGAGCAGTTCTTC.

The chain recombines TRBV6-6 with TRBJ2-2; 10 bases are shared with TRBD1. The CDR3 has 16 residues. Per the germline V gene, CDR1 is MNHNY and CDR2 is SVGAGI (reference sequence). V lost 5 bases and J lost 7; bases outside the gene matches: 10. CDR3 DNA: TGTGCCAGCAGTGGGCAGGACAGGGGGTTTAACGGGGAGCTGTTTTTT. It yields the protein CASSGQDRGFNGELFF.

The rearrangement links TRBV7-9 to TRBJ2-7; no firm D call. CDR3 length: 12 amino acids. The V end lost 3 bases, the J end lost 6 bases, and 9 bases lay between the germline ends. From germline, CDR1 is SEHNR and CDR2 FQNEAQ (reference sequence). The CDR3 DNA reads as TGTGCCAGCAGCTTTCTGTCGAGCGAGCAGTACTTC. It yields the protein CASSFLSSEQYF.